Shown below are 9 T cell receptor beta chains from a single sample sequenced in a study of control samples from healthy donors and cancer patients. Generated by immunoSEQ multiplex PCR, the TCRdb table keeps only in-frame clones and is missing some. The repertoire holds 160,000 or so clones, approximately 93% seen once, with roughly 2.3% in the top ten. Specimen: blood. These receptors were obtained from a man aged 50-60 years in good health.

CDR3 sequence reads: CASSQGGGLGQHF. The DNA of the CDR3 is TGTGCCAGCAGCCAAGGGGGAGGCCTGGGCCAGCATTTT. The chain carries TRBV3-1 (or the pseudogene TRBV3-2) and TRBJ1-5, with no clear D. The CDR3 runs to 13 residues. Germline V CDR1 and CDR2: LGHDT, YNNKEL (reference sequence). With 1 base removed from V and 12 bases from J, the gap between germline ends came to 13 bases.

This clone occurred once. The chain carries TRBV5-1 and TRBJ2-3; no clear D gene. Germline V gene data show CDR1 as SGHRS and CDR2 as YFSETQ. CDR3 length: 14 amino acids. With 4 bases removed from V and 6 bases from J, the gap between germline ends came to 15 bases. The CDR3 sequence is CASSTRGSGDTQYF. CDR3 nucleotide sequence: TGCGCCAGCAGCACCCGCGGTTCTGGGGATACGCAGTATTTT.

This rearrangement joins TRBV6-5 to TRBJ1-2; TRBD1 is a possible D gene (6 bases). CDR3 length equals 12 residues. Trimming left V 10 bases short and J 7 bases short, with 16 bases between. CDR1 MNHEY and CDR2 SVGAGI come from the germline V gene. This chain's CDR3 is CATMSGVTGYTF. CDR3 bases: TGTGCCACCATGTCAGGGGTTACTGGCTACACCTTC.

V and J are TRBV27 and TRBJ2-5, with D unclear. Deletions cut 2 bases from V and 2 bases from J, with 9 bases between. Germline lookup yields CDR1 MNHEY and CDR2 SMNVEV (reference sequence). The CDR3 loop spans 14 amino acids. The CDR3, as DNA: TGTGCCAGCAGTTTAGCTCGCCCACAAGAGACCCAGTACTTC. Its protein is CASSLARPQETQYF.

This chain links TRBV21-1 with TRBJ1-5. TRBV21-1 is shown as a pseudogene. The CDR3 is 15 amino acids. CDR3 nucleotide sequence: TGTGCCAGCAGCATTGGGGATAATAGCAATCAGCCCCAGCATTTT. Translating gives CASSIGDNSNQPQHF.

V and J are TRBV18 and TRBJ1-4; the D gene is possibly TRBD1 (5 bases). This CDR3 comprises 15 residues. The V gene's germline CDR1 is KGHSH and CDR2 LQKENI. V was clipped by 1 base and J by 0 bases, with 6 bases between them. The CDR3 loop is CASSPLGATNEKLFF. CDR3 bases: TGTGCCAGCTCACCACTGGGGGCAACTAATGAAAAACTGTTTTTT.

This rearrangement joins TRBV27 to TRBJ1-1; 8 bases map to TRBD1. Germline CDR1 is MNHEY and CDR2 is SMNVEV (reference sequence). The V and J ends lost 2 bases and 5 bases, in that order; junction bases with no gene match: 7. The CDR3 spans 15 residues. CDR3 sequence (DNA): TGTGCCAGCAGTTTAGGGGGCAGGGGGCTTACTGAAGCTTTCTTT. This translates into CASSLGGRGLTEAFF.

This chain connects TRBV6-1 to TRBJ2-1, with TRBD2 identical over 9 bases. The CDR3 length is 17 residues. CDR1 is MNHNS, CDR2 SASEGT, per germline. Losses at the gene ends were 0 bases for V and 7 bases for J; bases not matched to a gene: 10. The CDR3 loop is CASSEAGSGRIANEQFF. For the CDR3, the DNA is TGTGCCAGCAGTGAAGCGGGTAGCGGGAGAATAGCGAATGAGCAGTTCTTC.

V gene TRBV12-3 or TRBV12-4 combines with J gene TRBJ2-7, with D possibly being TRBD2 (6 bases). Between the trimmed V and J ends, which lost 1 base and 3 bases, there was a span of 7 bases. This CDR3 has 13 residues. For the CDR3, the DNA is TGTGCCAGCAGTTTAGAGGGACTCTACGAGCAGTACTTC. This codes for CASSLEGLYEQYF.